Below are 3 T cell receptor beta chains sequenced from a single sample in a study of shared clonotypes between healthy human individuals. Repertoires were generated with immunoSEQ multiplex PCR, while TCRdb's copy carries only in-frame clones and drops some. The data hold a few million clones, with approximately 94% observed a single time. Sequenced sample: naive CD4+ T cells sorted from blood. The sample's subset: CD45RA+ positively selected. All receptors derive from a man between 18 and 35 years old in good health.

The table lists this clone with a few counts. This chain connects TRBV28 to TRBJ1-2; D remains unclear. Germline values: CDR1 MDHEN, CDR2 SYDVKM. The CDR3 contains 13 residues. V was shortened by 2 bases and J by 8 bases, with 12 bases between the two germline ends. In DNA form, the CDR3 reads TGTGCCAGCAGTTTAAGCGTGCCCAGGGGCTACACCTTC. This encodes CASSLSVPRGYTF.

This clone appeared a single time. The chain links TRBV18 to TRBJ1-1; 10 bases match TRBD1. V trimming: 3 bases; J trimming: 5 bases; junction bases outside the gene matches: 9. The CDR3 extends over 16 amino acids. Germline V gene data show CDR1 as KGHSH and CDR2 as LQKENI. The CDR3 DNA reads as TGTGCCAGCTCACCTTCCTACCGGGACAGGGGTACTGAAGCTTTCTTT. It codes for CASSPSYRDRGTEAFF. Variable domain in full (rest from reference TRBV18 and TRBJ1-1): NAGVMQNPRHLVRRRGQEARLRCSPMKGHSHVYWYRQLPEEGLKFMVYLQKENIIDESGMPKERFSAEFPKEGPSILRIQQVVRGDSAAYFCASSPSYRDRGTEAFFGQGTRLTVV.

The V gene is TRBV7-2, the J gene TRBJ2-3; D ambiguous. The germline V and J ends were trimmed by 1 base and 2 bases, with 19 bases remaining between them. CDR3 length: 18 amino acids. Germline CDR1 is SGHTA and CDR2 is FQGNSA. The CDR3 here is CASSLVYNALGFTDTQYF. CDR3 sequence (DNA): TGTGCCAGCAGCTTAGTGTATAACGCTTTAGGTTTCACAGATACGCAGTATTTT.